Following are 4 T cell receptor beta chains from one sample sequenced in a study of T-cell memory formation after mild COVID-19. TCRdb re-analysed the 5' RACE reads in MiXCR, keeping a single row per CDR3 protein. Of fewer than 90,000 distinct CDR3 sequences in the sample, around 14% are singletons; the top ten hold roughly 30%. Material for sequencing was PBMCs or a T cell subset sorted from them (not recorded which). The receptors derive from an adult woman who had mild COVID-19 (a few samples of this study predate the infection). Cell type and time point are not known.

For this clonotype: This clone may be a read error of a much larger clone one base away. V usage is TRBV9 and J usage is TRBJ2-2; 7 bases are a match to TRBD2. The CDR3 has 15 amino acids. Germline-derived CDR1 and CDR2 are SGDLS and YYNGEE. V gave up 5 bases and J gave up 9 bases; unmatched junction bases: 13. The CDR3 here is CASSPGTTPPRELFF. In DNA, the CDR3 is TGTGCCAGCAGTCCTGGGACTACCCCTCCGAGGGAGCTGTTTTTT.

The chain joins TRBV4-1 to TRBJ2-3; unclear D gene. Per germline, CDR1 MGHRA and CDR2 YSYEKL. V was clipped by 4 bases and J by 2 bases, with 10 bases between them. The CDR3 spans 14 residues. Here the CDR3 DNA reads TGCGCCAGCAGCCCTGCCCTGAACACAGATACGCAGTATTTT. It is translated as CASSPALNTDTQYF.

There are a few counts of this clonotype. This rearrangement joins TRBV27 to TRBJ1-4, with D hard to call. The CDR3 is made up of 14 amino acids. Germline CDR1 MNHEY, CDR2 SMNVEV (reference sequence). V was cut by 3 bases and J by 7 bases, with 12 bases left in between. CDR3 sequence: CASSFINSSEKLFF. The CDR3 DNA follows: TGTGCCAGCAGTTTCATAAACTCGAGTGAAAAACTGTTTTTT.

There are a few counts of this clonotype. The CDR3 bases are TGTGCCAGCAGCGCTACACCGTTCTACGAGCAGTACTTC. This gives the protein CASSATPFYEQYF. The rearrangement uses TRBV7-9 and TRBJ2-7; D unclear. Germline V CDR1 and CDR2: SEHNR, FQNEAQ (reference sequence). Trimming removed 5 bases at V and 3 bases at J, with 11 bases between. CDR3 length: 13 residues. The whole variable domain, remainder taken from reference TRBV7-9 and TRBJ2-7, is DTGVSQNPRHKITKRGQNVTFRCDPISEHNRLYWYRQTLGQGPEFLTYFQNEAQLEKSRLLSDRFSAERPKGSFSTLEIQRTEQGDSAMYLCASSATPFYEQYFGPGTRLTVT.